This entry is about one T cell receptor (beta chain). Its antigen is as yet unknown. The sample belongs to a study of cytomegalovirus exposure and HLA in healthy donors. This PCR relied on a set of 60 Vbeta primers and 13 Jbeta primers. Some clones are missing from TCRdb's copy, which holds only in-frame ones; the method was immunoSEQ multiplex PCR. The table records 95,000 or so clones, around 86% of them present only once. Study-level findings and limits: TCR beta V- and J-gene trimming was later associated with a missense DCLRE1C variant. Reportedly, cytomegalovirus status was diagnosed with high sensitivity and specificity.

This TCR derives from a woman in her 70s in good health and CMV-seropositive. Input material: PBMCs.

In DNA form, the CDR3 reads TGTGCCAGCAGCTCCAGAAGACTAGCTGGAAATGAGCAGTTCTTC. Translating gives CASSSRRLAGNEQFF. The chain employs TRBV7-8 and TRBJ2-1, with 7 nucleotides matching TRBD2. Germline V gives CDR1 SGHVS, CDR2 FQNEAQ. Trimming at V came to 4 bases and at J to 7 bases, leaving 10 bases not matched to a gene. The CDR3 contains 15 residues. The entire variable domain, with the rest obtained from reference TRBV7-8 and TRBJ2-1, is as follows: GAGVSQSPRYKVAKRGQDVALRCDPISGHVSLFWYQQALGQGPEFLTYFQNEAQLDKSGLPSDRFFAERPEGSVSTLKIQRTQQEDSAVYLCASSSRRLAGNEQFFGPGTRLTVL.